A selection of T cell receptor beta chains follows, all from one sample in a study of control samples from healthy donors and cancer patients. Some clones are missing from TCRdb's copy, which holds only in-frame ones; the method was immunoSEQ multiplex PCR. The sample contains 90,000 to 130,000 clones, approximately 82% of which appear only once. Sequenced sample: blood. Receptors originate from a man aged 18-30 years in good health. CDR3s include the opening cysteine and the closing phenylalanine or tryptophan. D genes are given only for firm matches. The size entry is marked missing in some rows and otherwise reads once, few, many or a size class.

.,TRBV2,TRBJ1-2,.,TGTGCCAGCAGTATAACAAGGGTCTCTGGCTACACCTTC,CASSITRVSGYTF
TRBD2,TRBV20-1,TRBJ2-2,.,TGCAGTGCTAGTCGGTCTAGCGGGGTAGGCGGGGAGCTGTTTTTT,CSASRSSGVGGELFF
.,TRBV11-2,TRBJ2-7,.,TGTGCCAGCAGCTCCCCCAGGGGTTCCAGCTCCTACGAGCAGTACTTC,CASSSPRGSSSYEQYF
TRBD1,TRBV9,TRBJ2-2,.,TGTGCCAGCAGCGACCCCGGACAGGGGCCTAAATATGGGTCCGGGGAGCTGTTTTTT,CASSDPGQGPKYGSGELFF
.,TRBV4-2,TRBJ1-2,.,TGTGCCAGCAGCCAAGGCCCCCAAGGGAGCTATGGCTACACCTTC,CASSQGPQGSYGYTF
TRBD1,TRBV7-8,TRBJ1-6,.,TGTGCCAGCAGCCCACAGGGGTTGAGTAATTCACCCCTCCACTTT,CASSPQGLSNSPLHF
TRBD1,TRBV7-2,TRBJ1-1,.,TGTGCCAGCAGCCCAGGGGACAGCCCGATGAACACTGAAGCTTTCTTT,CASSPGDSPMNTEAFF
.,TRBV5-7,TRBJ2-2,few,TGTGCCAGCAGCCCTCATATCACAACCGGGGAGCTGTTTTTT,CASSPHITTGELFF
TRBD2,TRBV4-1,TRBJ2-1,.,TGCGCCAGCAGCAGAGGGTTAGCGGGGGGGCCAGGGCAGTTCTTC,CASSRGLAGGPGQFF
.,TRBV19,TRBJ1-3,few,TGTGCCAGTAGTTTAACAGCCTACGGGTCAAACACCATATATTTT,CASSLTAYGSNTIYF
.,TRBV4-3,TRBJ1-1,.,TGCGCCAGCAGCCAAGATACCCGTGAAGCTTTCTTT,CASSQDTREAFF
.,TRBV6-1,TRBJ1-6,few,TGTGCCAGCAGTGGTCCACAGCTATCAGGGAATTCACCCCTCCACTTT,CASSGPQLSGNSPLHF
.,TRBV4-3,TRBJ2-7,.,TGCGCCAGCAGCCAAGATTTAAGGGGTGAAGCCTACGAGCAGTACTTC,CASSQDLRGEAYEQYF
TRBD1,TRBV18,TRBJ1-1,.,TGTGCCAGCTCTCCAGACAGGGACGCTGTATCTTTCTTT,CASSPDRDAVSFF
TRBD1,TRBV7-2,TRBJ1-2,.,TGTGCCAGCAGCTTTAGTGGGGACAGGGTCGGCGGCTACACCTTC,CASSFSGDRVGGYTF
.,TRBV2,TRBJ2-7,.,TGTGCCAGCAGTGGCCAGACTGCTTCATACTTC,CASSGQTASYF
.,TRBV30,TRBJ1-2,.,TGTGCCTGGAGTGTAGGCAGGCTCGTGGACTATGGCTACACCTTC,CAWSVGRLVDYGYTF
.,TRBV3-1/TRBV3-2,TRBJ2-1,.,TGTGCCAGCAGCCAAGGGGGGGAGGCCTACAATGAGCAGTTCTTC,CASSQGGEAYNEQFF
TRBD1,TRBV5-1,TRBJ1-2,.,TGCGCCAGCAGCTACGGACAGGAGGATGGCTACACCTTC,CASSYGQEDGYTF
.,TRBV6-1,TRBJ1-4,few,TGTGCCAGCAGTGAAAGGCCGGCAACTAATGAAAAACTGTTTTTT,CASSERPATNEKLFF
TRBD2,TRBV5-1,TRBJ2-1,.,TGCGCCAGCAGCTTGCTAGCGGGGGGGCAAGTTGAGCAGTTCTTC,CASSLLAGGQVEQFF
TRBD2,TRBV4-1,TRBJ2-1,.,TGCGCCAGCAGCCATCTCGGGGGGTACGATGAGCAGTTCTTC,CASSHLGGYDEQFF
TRBD2,TRBV7-8,TRBJ2-7,.,TGTGCCAGCAGCTTAGATGTGACTAGCGGTACCTACGAGCAGTACTTC,CASSLDVTSGTYEQYF
TRBD1,TRBV10-3,TRBJ1-6,.,TGTGCCAACAGGGGTACGGATAATTCACCCCTCCACTTT,CANRGTDNSPLHF
.,TRBV6-5,TRBJ1-1,.,TGTGCCAGCAGGTCGTTAGGGAAGAACACTGAAGCTTTCTTT,CASRSLGKNTEAFF
.,TRBV6-2/TRBV6-3,TRBJ2-1,.,TGTGCCAGCAGTATGAACAATGAGCAGTTCTTC,CASSMNNEQFF
.,TRBV10-3,TRBJ1-1,.,TGTGCCATCAGAAACATACAGAGGACTGAAGCTTTCTTT,CAIRNIQRTEAFF
.,TRBV10-3,TRBJ1-1,.,TGTGCCATCAGTGATCCAATGTTTTTCCCGGCTCGAGCCACTGAAGCTTTCTTT,CAISDPMFFPARATEAFF
.,TRBV25-1,TRBJ2-3,few,TGTGCCAGCAGTGAATATTCTCTCACAGATACGCAGTATTTT,CASSEYSLTDTQYF
TRBD2,TRBV7-9,TRBJ2-3,once,TGTGCCAGCAGCTCCGGACTAGCGGACCTCACAGATACGCAGTATTTT,CASSSGLADLTDTQYF
TRBD1,TRBV7-2,TRBJ1-1,.,TGTGCCAGCAGCGTAAGGACAGGGGGCTTCACTGAAGCTTTCTTT,CASSVRTGGFTEAFF
.,TRBV5-5,TRBJ1-5,.,TGTGCCAGCAGCTTGGGACTGCTCAATCAGCCCCAGCATTTT,CASSLGLLNQPQHF
TRBD1,TRBV19,TRBJ2-1,.,TGTGCCAGTAGTATACGGAGGACAGGGGAGGGCAATGAGCAGTTCTTC,CASSIRRTGEGNEQFF
TRBD1,TRBV9,TRBJ1-2,.,TGTGCCAGCAGCCCTCGGGACAGACATTTCTATGGCTACACCTTC,CASSPRDRHFYGYTF
.,TRBV19,TRBJ1-2,.,TGTGCCAGTAAGGCCGGTAACTATGGCTACACCTTC,CASKAGNYGYTF
.,TRBV5-6,TRBJ1-2,.,TGTGCCAGCACCTTTCTTCCGGGACGAGACCTCTATGGCTACACCTTC,CASTFLPGRDLYGYTF
.,TRBV13,TRBJ1-6,.,TGTGCCAGCGCATACCGTGATCGGTCACCCCTCCACTTT,CASAYRDRSPLHF
.,TRBV3-1/TRBV3-2,TRBJ1-4,.,TGTGCCAGCAGCCAAGGACTGGGCCGTAATGAAAAACTGTTTTTT,CASSQGLGRNEKLFF
.,TRBV4-1,TRBJ1-2,.,TGCGCCAGCAGCCAACACCGGACTGATTATGGCTACACCTTC,CASSQHRTDYGYTF
TRBD1,TRBV19,TRBJ2-2,.,TGTGCCAGTAGTCAGGGACAGTTAAAAGCGAGTAAGGCCGGGGAGCTGTTTTTT,CASSQGQLKASKAGELFF
.,TRBV9,TRBJ1-1,.,TGTGCCAGCAGCGTGGAAAGATGGAACACTGAAGCTTTCTTT,CASSVERWNTEAFF
.,TRBV14,TRBJ2-3,.,TGTGCCAGCAGCCAAGGGGGTCTAGCGAGGGTTGCGCAGTATTTT,CASSQGGLARVAQYF
.,TRBV11-2,TRBJ1-5,.,TGTGCCAGCAGCTTAGATGGTGGGGGTAATCAGCCCCAGCATTTT,CASSLDGGGNQPQHF
.,TRBV18,TRBJ2-1,.,TGTGCCAGCTCACCGGGCATCTCTGCGGACGACCTTTTTAACAATGAGCAGTTCTTC,CASSPGISADDLFNNEQFF
.,TRBV6-1,TRBJ1-5,.,TGTGCCAGCAGTGAAGTGGGGGTTCGGCAGCCCCAGCATTTT,CASSEVGVRQPQHF
.,TRBV6-5,TRBJ1-1,few,TGTGCCAGCAGTTACGAAGTAAACACTGAAGCTTTCTTT,CASSYEVNTEAFF
.,TRBV7-2,TRBJ1-3,.,TGTGCCAGCAGCGTTGACAGGCCTGGAAACACCATATATTTT,CASSVDRPGNTIYF
.,TRBV6-5,TRBJ1-5,.,TGTGCCAGCAGTTACGGGTTCGGGGATCAGCCCCAGCATTTT,CASSYGFGDQPQHF
.,TRBV7-2,TRBJ1-2,.,TGTGCCAGCAGCTTCCGTTCCCAGGAGGGCTACACCTTC,CASSFRSQEGYTF
.,TRBV3-1/TRBV3-2,TRBJ2-5,.,TGTGCCAGCAGCCAAGATCTCCGGGCCAGAGAGACCCAGTACTTC,CASSQDLRARETQYF
.,TRBV25-1,TRBJ1-2,.,TGTGCCAGCAGTGCCCAGGGTTATGGCTACACCTTC,CASSAQGYGYTF
.,TRBV6-5,TRBJ1-4,.,TGTGCCAGCAGTTACTCAGGGGAGGGCCCTAATGAAAAACTGTTTTTT,CASSYSGEGPNEKLFF
.,TRBV6-5,TRBJ2-2,.,TGTGCCAGCAGTCGGGGGCCGAGGGAGCTGTTTTTT,CASSRGPRELFF
.,TRBV7-6,TRBJ2-2,.,TGTGCCAGCAGCTTAGCGCGGCCAGGGGAGAACACCGGGGAGCTGTTTTTT,CASSLARPGENTGELFF
TRBD2,TRBV19,TRBJ2-3,once,TGTGCCAGTAGGCGACTAGCGACAGATACGCAGTATTTT,CASRRLATDTQYF